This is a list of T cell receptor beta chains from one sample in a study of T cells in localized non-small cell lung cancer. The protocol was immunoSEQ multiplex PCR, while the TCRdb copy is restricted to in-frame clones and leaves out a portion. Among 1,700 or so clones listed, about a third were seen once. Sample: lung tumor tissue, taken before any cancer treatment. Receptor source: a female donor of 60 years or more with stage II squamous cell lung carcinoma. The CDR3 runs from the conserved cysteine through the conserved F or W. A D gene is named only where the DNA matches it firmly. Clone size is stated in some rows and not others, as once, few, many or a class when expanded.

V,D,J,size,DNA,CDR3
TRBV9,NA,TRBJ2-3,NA,TGTGCCAGCAGCGCCCTGCCCGGAGGTCTAGCGGAGGGGGCAGATACGCAGTATTTT,CASSALPGGLAEGADTQYF
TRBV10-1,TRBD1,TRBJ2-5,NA,TGCGCCAGCAGTGGGGACAGGGGAGGAGAGACCCAGTACTTC,CASSGDRGGETQYF
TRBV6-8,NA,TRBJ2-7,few,TGTGCCAGCAGTTACTTCCCCACCCACGAGCAGTACTTC,CASSYFPTHEQYF
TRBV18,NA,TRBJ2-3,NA,TGTGCCAGCTCACCGCAGGCCAACACAGATACGCAGTATTTT,CASSPQANTDTQYF
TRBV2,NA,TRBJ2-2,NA,TGTGCCAGCAGGGTTCGGGGCGGGGAGCTGTTTTTT,CASRVRGGELFF
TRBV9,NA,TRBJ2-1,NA,TGTGCCAGCAGCGTAGGATTCGGACCCGCGTCCTACAATGAGCAGTTCTTC,CASSVGFGPASYNEQFF
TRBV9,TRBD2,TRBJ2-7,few,TGTGCCAGCAGCGCGACTAGCTACCACGAGCAGTACTTC,CASSATSYHEQYF
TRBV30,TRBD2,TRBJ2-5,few,TGTGCCTGGAGTTTTGGGACTATCGAAGAGACCCAGTACTTC,CAWSFGTIEETQYF
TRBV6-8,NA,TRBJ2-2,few,TGTGCCAGCAGTTTAGCCAGAACGGGGTTTGACACCGGGGAGCTGTTTTTT,CASSLARTGFDTGELFF
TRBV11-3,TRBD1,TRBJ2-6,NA,TGTGCCAGCAGCGCCGACAGGGGGACTGGGGCCAACGTCCTGACTTTC,CASSADRGTGANVLTF
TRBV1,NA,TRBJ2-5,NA,TGCGCCAGCAGCCAAGGAAAAGAGGGGAAGGGGACCCAGTACTTC,CASSQGKEGKGTQYF
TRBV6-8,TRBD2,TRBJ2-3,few,TGTGCCATAAACCCCGGGACTAGCGCATATACGCAGTATTTT,CAINPGTSAYTQYF
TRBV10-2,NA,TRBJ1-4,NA,TGCGCCAGCAGTGAGTGGGGGTATGGTGAAAAACTGTTTTTT,CASSEWGYGEKLFF
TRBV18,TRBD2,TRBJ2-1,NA,TGTGCCAGCTCACCACGCCCAGCGGGGGGGCTGGCTAATGAGCAGTTCTTC,CASSPRPAGGLANEQFF
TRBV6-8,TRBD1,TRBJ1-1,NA,TGTGCCAGCACCTCGACAGGGGCAAACACTGAAGCTTTCTTT,CASTSTGANTEAFF
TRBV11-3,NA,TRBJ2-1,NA,TGTGCCAGCAGCTTAGGCGATAGCTCCTACAATGAGCAGTTCTTC,CASSLGDSSYNEQFF
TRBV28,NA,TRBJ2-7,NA,TGTGCCAGCACTAGCGAAGACTCGTTGGAGCAGTACTTC,CASTSEDSLEQYF
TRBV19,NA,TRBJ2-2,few,TGTGCCAGTAGTATAGTGTCAGGTTTTCCCGGGGAGCTGTTTTTT,CASSIVSGFPGELFF
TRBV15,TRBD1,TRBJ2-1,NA,TGTGCCACCAGCACTGGGACAGGGGACAATGAGCAGTTCTTC,CATSTGTGDNEQFF
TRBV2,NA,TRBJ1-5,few,TGTGCCAGCGGGGCGGCCAGTTTACCTAATCAGCCCCAGCATTTT,CASGAASLPNQPQHF
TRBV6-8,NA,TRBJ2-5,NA,TGTGCCAGCAATCAGGGTTCTGGAGGGACCCAGTACTTC,CASNQGSGGTQYF
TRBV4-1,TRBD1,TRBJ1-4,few,TGCGCCAGCAGCCAAGATGGGACAGCTAATGAAAAACTGTTTTTT,CASSQDGTANEKLFF
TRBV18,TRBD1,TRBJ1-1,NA,TGTGCCAGCTCACTCGACAGGGATGAGACTGAAGCTTTCTTT,CASSLDRDETEAFF
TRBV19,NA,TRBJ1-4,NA,TGTGCCAGTAGTATATTTTTCTCCAAAGGCGAAAAACTGTTTTTT,CASSIFFSKGEKLFF
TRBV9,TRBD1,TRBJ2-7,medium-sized,TGTGCCAGCAGTACAACCGGGACAGGCCTAAACGAGCAGTACTTC,CASSTTGTGLNEQYF
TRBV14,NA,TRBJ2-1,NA,TGTGCCAGCAGCCAAGATCTAGTATCTGAGCAGTTCTTC,CASSQDLVSEQFF
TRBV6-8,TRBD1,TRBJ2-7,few,TGTGCCAGAGAAGACAGGGGAGGCCACGAGCAGTACTTC,CAREDRGGHEQYF
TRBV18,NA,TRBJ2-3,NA,TGTGCCAGCTCAGGTGACAAAGATACGCAGTATTTT,CASSGDKDTQYF
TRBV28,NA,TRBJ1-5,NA,TGTGCCAGCAGTTTAATCGGGGGGCGTATGGGTCAGCCCCAGCATTTT,CASSLIGGRMGQPQHF